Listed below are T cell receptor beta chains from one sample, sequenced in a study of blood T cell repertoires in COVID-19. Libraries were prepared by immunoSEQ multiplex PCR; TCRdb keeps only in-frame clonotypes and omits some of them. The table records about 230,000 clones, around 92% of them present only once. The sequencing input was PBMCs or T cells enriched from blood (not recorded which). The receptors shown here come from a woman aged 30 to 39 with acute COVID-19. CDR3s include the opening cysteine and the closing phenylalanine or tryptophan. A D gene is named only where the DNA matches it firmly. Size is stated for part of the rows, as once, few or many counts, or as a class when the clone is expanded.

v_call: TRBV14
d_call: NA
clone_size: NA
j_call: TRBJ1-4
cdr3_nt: TGTGCCAGCAGCCAAGTGGGAGCCGGTGAAAAACTGTTTTTT
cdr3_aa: CASSQVGAGEKLFF

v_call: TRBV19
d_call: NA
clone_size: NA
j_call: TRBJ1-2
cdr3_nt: TGTGCCAGTAGCCCACCGGACCCTCCGCAGGGCAACTATGGCTACACCTTC
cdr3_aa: CASSPPDPPQGNYGYTF

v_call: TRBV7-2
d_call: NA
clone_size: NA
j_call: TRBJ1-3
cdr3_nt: TGTGCCAGCAGCTCCCCGACAGCCTCTGGAAACACCATATATTTT
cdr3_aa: CASSSPTASGNTIYF

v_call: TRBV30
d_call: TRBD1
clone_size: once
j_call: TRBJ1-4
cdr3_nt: TGTGCCTGGAGCCCGGGACAGGGGGTTTTCGGGCCTAATGAAAAACTGTTTTTT
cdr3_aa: CAWSPGQGVFGPNEKLFF

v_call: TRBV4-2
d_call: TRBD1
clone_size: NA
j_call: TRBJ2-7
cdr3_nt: TGTGCCAGCAGCCCCCCGGCCGGGACAGGGGGAGAGCAGTACTTC
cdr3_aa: CASSPPAGTGGEQYF

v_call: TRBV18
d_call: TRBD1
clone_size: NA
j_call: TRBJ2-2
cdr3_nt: TGTGCCAGCTCACCACCTGTGACCGGGACAGGGAACACCGGGGAGCTGTTTTTT
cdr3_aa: CASSPPVTGTGNTGELFF

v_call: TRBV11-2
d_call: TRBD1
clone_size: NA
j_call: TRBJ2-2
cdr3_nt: TGTGCCAGCAGCTTCAAGGGGGCGGTATTCACCGGGGAGCTGTTTTTT
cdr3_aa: CASSFKGAVFTGELFF

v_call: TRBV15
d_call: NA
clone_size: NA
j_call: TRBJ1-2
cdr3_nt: TGTGCCACCCGGGATAACTATGGCTACACCTTC
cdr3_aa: CATRDNYGYTF

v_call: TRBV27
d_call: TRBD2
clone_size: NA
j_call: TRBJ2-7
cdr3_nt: TGTGCCAGCAGTTTATCAATCCTAGCGGGGGGCCGCTACGAGCAGTACTTC
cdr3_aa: CASSLSILAGGRYEQYF

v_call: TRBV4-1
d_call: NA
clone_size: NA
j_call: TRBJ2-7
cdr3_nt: TGCGCCAGCAGCCAAGTGGCCCTCGCCTACGAGCAGTACTTC
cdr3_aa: CASSQVALAYEQYF

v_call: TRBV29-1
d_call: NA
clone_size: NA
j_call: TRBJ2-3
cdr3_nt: TGCAGCGTAGAGGTATTTGGTGGTGATACGCAGTATTTT
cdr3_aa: CSVEVFGGDTQYF

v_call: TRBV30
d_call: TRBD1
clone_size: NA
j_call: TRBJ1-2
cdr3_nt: TGTGCCTGGAGTGACACAGGGGGCGCAGACTATGGCTACACCTTC
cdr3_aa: CAWSDTGGADYGYTF

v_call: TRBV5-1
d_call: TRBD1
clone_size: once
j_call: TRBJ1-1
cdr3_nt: TGCGCCAGCAGCTTGGTAGGGGACAGTTTGAACACTGAAGCTTTCTTT
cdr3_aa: CASSLVGDSLNTEAFF

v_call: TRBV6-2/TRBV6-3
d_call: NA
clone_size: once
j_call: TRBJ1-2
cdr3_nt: TGTGCCAGCAGTTACTCTCCGGGTCCTGGCGTAAACTATGGCTACACCTTC
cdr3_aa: CASSYSPGPGVNYGYTF

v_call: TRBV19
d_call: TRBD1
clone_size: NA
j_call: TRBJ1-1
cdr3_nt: TGTGCCAGTAGTATCCGGGACAGGGGTGGCACTGAAGCTTTCTTT
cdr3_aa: CASSIRDRGGTEAFF

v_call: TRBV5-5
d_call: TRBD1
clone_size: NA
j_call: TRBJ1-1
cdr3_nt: TGTGCCAGCAGCTTGCCAGGGGGCAGGTTCACTGAAGCTTTCTTT
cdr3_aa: CASSLPGGRFTEAFF

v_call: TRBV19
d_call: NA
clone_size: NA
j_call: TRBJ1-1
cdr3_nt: TGTGCCAGTAGTCCGTCGGGGTGGGACACTGAAGCTTTCTTT
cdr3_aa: CASSPSGWDTEAFF

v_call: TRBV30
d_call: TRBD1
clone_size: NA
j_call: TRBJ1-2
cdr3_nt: TGTGCCTGGAGCGGGGAAGGGGGACAGGTCGGTTACTATGGCTACACCTTC
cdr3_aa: CAWSGEGGQVGYYGYTF

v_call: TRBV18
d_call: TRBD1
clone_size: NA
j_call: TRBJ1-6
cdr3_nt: TGTGCCAGCTCGCCTGACAGGGGGAGCTCCTATAATTCACCCCTCCACTTT
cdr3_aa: CASSPDRGSSYNSPLHF

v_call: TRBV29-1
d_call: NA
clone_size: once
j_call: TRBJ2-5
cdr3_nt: TGCAGCGTTGAATCGTTTTTAGGGGTAGGAGAGACCCAGTACTTC
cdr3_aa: CSVESFLGVGETQYF

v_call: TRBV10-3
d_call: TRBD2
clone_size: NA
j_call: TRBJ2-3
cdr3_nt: TGTGCCATCGGGAGCGGGGGGCAAGGAGATACGCAGTATTTT
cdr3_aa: CAIGSGGQGDTQYF

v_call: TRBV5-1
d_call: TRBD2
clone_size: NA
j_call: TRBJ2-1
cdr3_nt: TGCGCCAGCAGCTTGTCCCTAGCGGGGGAAAACAATGAGCAGTTCTTC
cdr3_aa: CASSLSLAGENNEQFF

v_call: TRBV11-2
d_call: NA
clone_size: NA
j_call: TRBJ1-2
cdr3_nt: TGTGCCAGCAGCTTAGATCCCCGCGCCAACCATGGCTACACCTTC
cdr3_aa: CASSLDPRANHGYTF

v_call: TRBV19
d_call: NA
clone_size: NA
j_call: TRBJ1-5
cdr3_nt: TGTGCCAGTAGTATGGCGGGAGGGGCCTACCAGCCCCAGCATTTT
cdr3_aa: CASSMAGGAYQPQHF

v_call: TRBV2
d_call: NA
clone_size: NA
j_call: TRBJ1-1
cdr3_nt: TGTGCCAGCAGTCCCAGGGGCCGTGCCCCTGAAGCTTTCTTT
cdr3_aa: CASSPRGRAPEAFF

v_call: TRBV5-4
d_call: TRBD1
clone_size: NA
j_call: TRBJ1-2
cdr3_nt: TGTGCCAGCAGCTTGGCGGGACAGGGAAGATACACCTTC
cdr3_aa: CASSLAGQGRYTF

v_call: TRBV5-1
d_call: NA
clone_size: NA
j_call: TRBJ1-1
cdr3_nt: TGCGCCAGCAGCTTGGCCCCCCGACAGGACACTGAAGCTTTCTTT
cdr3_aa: CASSLAPRQDTEAFF

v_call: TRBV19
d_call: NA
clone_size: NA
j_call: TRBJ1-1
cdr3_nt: TGTGCCAGTAGTATAGATTGGGGCGGTTCCACTGAAGCTTTCTTT
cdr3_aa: CASSIDWGGSTEAFF

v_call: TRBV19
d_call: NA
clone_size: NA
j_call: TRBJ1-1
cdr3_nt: TGTGCCAGTACCACTACAGGACAGCCGAACACTGAAGCTTTCTTT
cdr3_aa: CASTTTGQPNTEAFF

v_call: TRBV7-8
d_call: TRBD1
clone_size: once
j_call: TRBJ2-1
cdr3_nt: TGTGCCAGCACCCGACTCGGGGCAGGGGGAAACGAGCAGTTCTTC
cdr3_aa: CASTRLGAGGNEQFF

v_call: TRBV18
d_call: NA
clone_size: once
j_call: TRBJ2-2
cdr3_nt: TGTGCCAGCTCACCCGAAACAACGAACACCGGGGAGCTGTTTTTT
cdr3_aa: CASSPETTNTGELFF

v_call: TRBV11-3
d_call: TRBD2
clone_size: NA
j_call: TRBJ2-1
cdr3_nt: TGTGCCAGCAAGGGACTAGCGGGAAATGAGCAGTTCTTC
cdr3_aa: CASKGLAGNEQFF

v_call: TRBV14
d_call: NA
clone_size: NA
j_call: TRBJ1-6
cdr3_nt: TGTGCCAGCAGCCAAGGGGGCAGAGGACCGAATTCACCCCTCCACTTT
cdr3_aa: CASSQGGRGPNSPLHF

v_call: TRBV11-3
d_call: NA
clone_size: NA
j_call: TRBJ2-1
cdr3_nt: TGTGCCAGCAGCTTAGATCCCCCTGGGGCAGTTACCTACAATGAGCAGTTCTTC
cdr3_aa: CASSLDPPGAVTYNEQFF

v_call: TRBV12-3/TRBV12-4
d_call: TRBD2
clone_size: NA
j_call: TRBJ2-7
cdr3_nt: TGTGCCAGCAGGCAAAGTGGGGGGGACGAGCAGTACTTC
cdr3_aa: CASRQSGGDEQYF

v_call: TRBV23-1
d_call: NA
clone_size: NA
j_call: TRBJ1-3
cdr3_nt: TGCGCCAGCAGTCAATCGGCCCCTGGAAACACCATATATTTT
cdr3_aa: CASSQSAPGNTIYF

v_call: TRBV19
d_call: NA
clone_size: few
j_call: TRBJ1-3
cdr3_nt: TGTGCCAGTAGTTTCCGACAGACAGACTCTGGAAACACCATATATTTT
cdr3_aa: CASSFRQTDSGNTIYF

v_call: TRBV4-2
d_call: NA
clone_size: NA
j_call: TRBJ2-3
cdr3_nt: TGTGCCAGCAGCCAACCTCAGGGGCCCGGGGACACAGATACGCAGTATTTT
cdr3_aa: CASSQPQGPGDTDTQYF

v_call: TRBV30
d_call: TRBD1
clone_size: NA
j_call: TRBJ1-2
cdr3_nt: TGTGCCTACGATGGGACAGGACCAATCTATGGCTACACCTTC
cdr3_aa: CAYDGTGPIYGYTF

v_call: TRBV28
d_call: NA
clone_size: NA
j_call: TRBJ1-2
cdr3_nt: TGTGCCAGCAGTTTACCCGAACCTACCGTCTATGGCTACACCTTC
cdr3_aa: CASSLPEPTVYGYTF

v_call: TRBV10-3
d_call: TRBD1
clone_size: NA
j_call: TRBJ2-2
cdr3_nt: TGTGCCATCAGTGAAGTGACAGGGGGTAAGGCCGGGGAGCTGTTTTTT
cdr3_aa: CAISEVTGGKAGELFF

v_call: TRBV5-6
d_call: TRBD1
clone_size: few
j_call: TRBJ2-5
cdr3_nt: TGTGCCAGCAGCTTGGGGGACAGGGCAGAGACCCAGTACTTC
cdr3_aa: CASSLGDRAETQYF

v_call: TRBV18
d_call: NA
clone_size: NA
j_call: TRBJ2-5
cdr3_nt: TGTGCCAGCTCACCACCTGTCCAGGGGGAGACCCAGTACTTC
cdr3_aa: CASSPPVQGETQYF

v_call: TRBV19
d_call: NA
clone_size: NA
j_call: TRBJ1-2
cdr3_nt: TGTGCCAGTAGTATAGTAGGACGGGAAGGCTACACCTTC
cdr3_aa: CASSIVGREGYTF

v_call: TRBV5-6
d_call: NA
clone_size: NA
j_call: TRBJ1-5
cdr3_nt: TGTGCCAGCAGCCCCGGGGGGGTCAATCAGCCCCAGCATTTT
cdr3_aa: CASSPGGVNQPQHF

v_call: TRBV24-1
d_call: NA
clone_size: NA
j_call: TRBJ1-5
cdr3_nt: TGTGCCACCAGTGATGTTCAGAGCAATCAGCCCCAGCATTTT
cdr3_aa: CATSDVQSNQPQHF

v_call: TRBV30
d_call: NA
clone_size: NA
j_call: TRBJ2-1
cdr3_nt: TGTGCGACGGCAACCGGGACTCTCTCCTACAATGAGCAGTTCTTC
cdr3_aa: CATATGTLSYNEQFF

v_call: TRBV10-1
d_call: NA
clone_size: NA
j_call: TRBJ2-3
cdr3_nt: TGCGCCAGCAGTGAGTCCGCGAGGAGGACAGATACGCAGTATTTT
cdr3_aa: CASSESARRTDTQYF

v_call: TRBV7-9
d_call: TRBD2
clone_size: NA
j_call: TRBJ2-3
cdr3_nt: TGTGCCAGCAGCGCTCCCCCTCGCGGGGGGGCCAGTATAGATACGCAGTATTTT
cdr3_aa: CASSAPPRGGASIDTQYF

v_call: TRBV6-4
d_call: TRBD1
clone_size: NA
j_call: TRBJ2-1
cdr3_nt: TGTGCCAGCAGTGACTATGGACAGGGTGGGTATGAGCAGTTCTTC
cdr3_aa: CASSDYGQGGYEQFF

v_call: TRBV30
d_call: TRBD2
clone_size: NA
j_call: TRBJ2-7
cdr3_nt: TGTGCCTGGAAGGTCGCCGGGACTACCTACGAGCAGTACTTC
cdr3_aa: CAWKVAGTTYEQYF

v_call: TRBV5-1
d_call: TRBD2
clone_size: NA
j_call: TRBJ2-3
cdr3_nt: TGCGCCAGCAGCTTGGCCTTGGGGGGGTTCGATACAGATACGCAGTATTTT
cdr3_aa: CASSLALGGFDTDTQYF

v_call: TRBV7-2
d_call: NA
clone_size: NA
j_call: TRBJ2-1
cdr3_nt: TGTGCCAGCAGCTTAAGGGGGCGGGGTTCCTACAATGAGCAGTTCTTC
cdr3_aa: CASSLRGRGSYNEQFF

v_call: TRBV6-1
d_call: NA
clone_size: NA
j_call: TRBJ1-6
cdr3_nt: TGTGCCAGCAGTGAAGAGGGGTATAGGTATAATTCACCCCTCCACTTT
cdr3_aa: CASSEEGYRYNSPLHF

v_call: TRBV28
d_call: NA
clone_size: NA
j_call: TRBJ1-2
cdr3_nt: TGTGCCAGCAGTTTACAGGGTGGAGTCGTTAACTATGGCTACACCTTC
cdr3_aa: CASSLQGGVVNYGYTF

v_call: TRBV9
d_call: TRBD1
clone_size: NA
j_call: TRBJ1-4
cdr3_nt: TGTGCCAGCAGCGTAGAGAGGGACAGCCGAGGGGAAACTAATGAAAAACTGTTTTTT
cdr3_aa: CASSVERDSRGETNEKLFF